This T cell receptor (beta chain) was profiled in a study of CD8+CD57+ T cells in acquired aplastic anemia. Whole-study context: Mean DNA quantity obtained from sorted CD4+ and CD8+ cells was 3 to 4 ug.

Patients who underwent sequencing had shown CD8+CD57+ cell expansion by flow cytometry. Sampling of blood occurred while the patients had still received no therapy. The template for TCR beta VDJ and CDR3 sequence profiling was genomic DNA. MiXCR, applied by TCRdb to the reads, yields one record per CDR3 protein. The data show under 200,000 distinct CDR3 sequences, around 43% seen once. Per the germline V gene, CDR1 is SGHTA and CDR2 is FQGTGA. The CDR3 has 12 residues. Trimming cost V 5 bases and J 6 bases; bases outside gene matches: 2. The sample was sorted CD4+, CD8+, or CD8+CD57+ T cells (not recorded which) from PBMCs. The clonotype comes from a human donor with aplastic anemia. The chain has TRBV7-3 and TRBJ2-7; 9 bases are a match to TRBD2. CDR3 nucleotide sequence: TGTGCCAGCAGCCTAGCGGGGACCGAGCAGTACTTC. Its protein is CASSLAGTEQYF.